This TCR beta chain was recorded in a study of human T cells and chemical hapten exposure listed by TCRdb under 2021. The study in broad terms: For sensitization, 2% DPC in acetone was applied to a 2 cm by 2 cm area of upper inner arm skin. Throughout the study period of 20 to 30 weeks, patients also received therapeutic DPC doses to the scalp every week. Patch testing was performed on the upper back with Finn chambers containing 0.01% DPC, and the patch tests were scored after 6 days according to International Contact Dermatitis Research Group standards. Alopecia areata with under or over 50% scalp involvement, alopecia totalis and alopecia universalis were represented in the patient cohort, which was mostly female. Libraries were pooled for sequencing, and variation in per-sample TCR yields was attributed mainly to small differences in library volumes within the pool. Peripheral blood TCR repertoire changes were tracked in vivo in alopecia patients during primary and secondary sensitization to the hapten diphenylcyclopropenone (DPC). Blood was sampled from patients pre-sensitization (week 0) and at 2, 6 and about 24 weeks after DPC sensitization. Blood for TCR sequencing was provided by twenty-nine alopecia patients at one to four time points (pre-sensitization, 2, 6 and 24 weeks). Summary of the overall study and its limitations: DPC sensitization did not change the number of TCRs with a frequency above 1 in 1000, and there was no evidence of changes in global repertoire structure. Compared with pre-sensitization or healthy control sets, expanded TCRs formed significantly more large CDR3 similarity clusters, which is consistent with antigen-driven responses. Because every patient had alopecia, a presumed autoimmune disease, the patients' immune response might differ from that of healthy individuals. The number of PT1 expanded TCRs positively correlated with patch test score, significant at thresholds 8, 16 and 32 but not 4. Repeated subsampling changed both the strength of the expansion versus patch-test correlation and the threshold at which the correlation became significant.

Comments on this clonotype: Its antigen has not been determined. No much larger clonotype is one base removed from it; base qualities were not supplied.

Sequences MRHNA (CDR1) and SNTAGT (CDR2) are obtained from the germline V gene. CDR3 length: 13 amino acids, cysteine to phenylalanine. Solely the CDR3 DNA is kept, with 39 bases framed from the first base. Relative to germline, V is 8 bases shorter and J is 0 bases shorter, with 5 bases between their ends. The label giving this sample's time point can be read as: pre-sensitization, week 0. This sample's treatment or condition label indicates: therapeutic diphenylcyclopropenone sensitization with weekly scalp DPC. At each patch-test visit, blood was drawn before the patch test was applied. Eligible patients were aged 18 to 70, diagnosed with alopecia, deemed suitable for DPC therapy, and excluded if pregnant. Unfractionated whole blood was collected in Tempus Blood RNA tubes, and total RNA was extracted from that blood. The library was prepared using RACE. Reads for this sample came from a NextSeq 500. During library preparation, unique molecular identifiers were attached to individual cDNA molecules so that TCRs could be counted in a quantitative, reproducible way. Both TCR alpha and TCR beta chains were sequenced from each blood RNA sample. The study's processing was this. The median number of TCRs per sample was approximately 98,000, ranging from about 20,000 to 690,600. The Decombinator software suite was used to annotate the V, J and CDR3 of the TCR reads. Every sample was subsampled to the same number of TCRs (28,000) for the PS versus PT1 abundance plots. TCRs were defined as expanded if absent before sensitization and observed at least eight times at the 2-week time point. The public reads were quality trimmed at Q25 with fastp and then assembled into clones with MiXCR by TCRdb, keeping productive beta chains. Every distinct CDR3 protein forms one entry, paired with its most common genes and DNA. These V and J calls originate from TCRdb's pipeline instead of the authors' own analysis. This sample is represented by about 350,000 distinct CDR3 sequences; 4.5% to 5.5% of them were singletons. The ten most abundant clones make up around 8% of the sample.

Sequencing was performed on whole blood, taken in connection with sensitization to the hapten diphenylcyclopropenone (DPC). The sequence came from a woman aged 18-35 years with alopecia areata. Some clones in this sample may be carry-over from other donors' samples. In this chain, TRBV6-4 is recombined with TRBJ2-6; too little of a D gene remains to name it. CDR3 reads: CASGYSGANVLTF. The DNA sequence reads TGTGCCAGCGGGTACTCTGGGGCCAACGTCCTGACTTTC.